This T cell receptor (beta chain) derives from a study of shared clonotypes between healthy human individuals. About the research overall: Per-donor plates numbered three CD4 naive, three CD4 memory, two CD8 naive and one CD8 memory.

This CDR3 is 18 amino acids long. Germline CDR1 and CDR2: SEHNR and FQNEAQ (reference sequence). V lost 2 bases to trimming and J lost 9 bases, with 23 bases between them. Sequencing used immunoSEQ multiplex PCR; TCRdb keeps in-frame clones, though not all of them. Of millions of clones listed, around 95% are singletons. The gene calls are TRBV7-9 and TRBJ1-6; D might be TRBD1 (6 bases). The clonotype was recovered from a man between 18 and 35 years old in good health. The sample comprised naive CD4+ T cells sorted from blood. The subset denotes: CD45RA+ positively selected. Here the CDR3 reads CASSLRRGGGRDGSPLHF. In nucleotides, the CDR3 is TGTGCCAGCAGCTTAAGGAGGGGGGGAGGAAGAGACGGTTCACCCCTCCACTTT.